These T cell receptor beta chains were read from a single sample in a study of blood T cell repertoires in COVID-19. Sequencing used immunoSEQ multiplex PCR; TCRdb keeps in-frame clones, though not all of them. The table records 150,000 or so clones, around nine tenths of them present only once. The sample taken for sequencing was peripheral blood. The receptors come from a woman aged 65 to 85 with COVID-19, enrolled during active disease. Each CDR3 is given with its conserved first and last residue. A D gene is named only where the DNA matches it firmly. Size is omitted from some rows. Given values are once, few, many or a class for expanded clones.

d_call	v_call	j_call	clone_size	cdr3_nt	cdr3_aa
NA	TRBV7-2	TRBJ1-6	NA	TGTGCCAGCAGCTTAGGACAGACCTATAATTCACCCCTCCACTTT	CASSLGQTYNSPLHF
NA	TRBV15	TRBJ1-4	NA	TGTGCCACCAGCAGGTCTCAGATGTCCACTAATGAAAAACTGTTTTTT	CATSRSQMSTNEKLFF
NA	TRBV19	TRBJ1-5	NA	TGTGCCAGTAGTGAGGGGACACATAGCAATCAGCCCCAGCATTTT	CASSEGTHSNQPQHF
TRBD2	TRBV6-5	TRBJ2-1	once	TGTGCCAGCAGCAATAGCGGGGGGGCAAAGGAGCAGTTCTTC	CASSNSGGAKEQFF
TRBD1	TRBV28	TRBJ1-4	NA	TGTGCCAGCAATCCTCCAGGGGGCTCAGAGGAAAAACTGTTTTTT	CASNPPGGSEEKLFF
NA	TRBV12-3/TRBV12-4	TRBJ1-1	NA	TGTGCCAGCAGTATGACAGGGAACACTGAAGCTTTCTTT	CASSMTGNTEAFF
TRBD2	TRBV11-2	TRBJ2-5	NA	TGTGCCAGCAGCTTAACGCTAGCGGGGGGGAAGACCCAGTACTTC	CASSLTLAGGKTQYF
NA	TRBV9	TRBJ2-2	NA	TGTGCCAGCAGCTCCCGACAGGTGGACACCGGGGAGCTGTTTTTT	CASSSRQVDTGELFF
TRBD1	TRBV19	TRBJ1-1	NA	TGTGCCAGTAGGGATACAGGGGACACTGAAGCTTTCTTT	CASRDTGDTEAFF
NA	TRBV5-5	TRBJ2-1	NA	TGTGCCAGCAGCTACTTACGTCAGGCCTACAATGAGCAGTTCTTC	CASSYLRQAYNEQFF
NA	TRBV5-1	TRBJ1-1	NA	TGCGCCAGCAGCTGGGGCTCAAGGATGAACACTGAAGCTTTCTTT	CASSWGSRMNTEAFF